The 3 T cell receptor beta chains below all came from one sample that was sequenced in a study of blood T cell repertoires in COVID-19. Sequenced by immunoSEQ multiplex PCR; TCRdb stores in-frame clones only, minus some. The top ten hold over 1.5% of the sample, which has just over 300,000 clones, roughly nine tenths seen once. Sample: peripheral blood. All receptors derive from a woman aged 25 to 39 with COVID-19, enrolled during active disease.

The J gene is TRBJ2-7, the V gene TRBV25-1; 7 nucleotides align to TRBD1. After removal of 8 bases from V and 4 bases from J, the junction contained 5 bases not matched to a gene. The CDR3 has 12 amino acids. From germline, CDR1 is MGHDK and CDR2 SYGVNS. The CDR3 here is CASRDRHYEQYF. The CDR3 nucleotides are TGTGCCAGCCGGGACAGACATTACGAGCAGTACTTC.

This sequence joins TRBV7-9 and TRBJ1-6; 8 bases are shared with TRBD1. Germline V lookup: CDR1 SEHNR, CDR2 FQNEAQ (reference sequence). This CDR3 is built from 16 residues. V shed 5 bases and J 9 bases; nucleotides not matched to a gene: 12. The DNA for the CDR3 is TGTGCCAGCAGCGGATCCTCGGACAGGGCGAGTTCACCCCTCCACTTT. It is translated as CASSGSSDRASSPLHF. The full variable domain, its missing parts supplied by reference TRBV7-9 and TRBJ1-6, is DTGVSQNPRHKITKRGQNVTFRCDPISEHNRLYWYRQTLGQGPEFLTYFQNEAQLEKSRLLSDRFSAERPKGSFSTLEIQRTEQGDSAMYLCASSGSSDRASSPLHFGNGTRLTVT.

The chain carries TRBV7-9 and TRBJ2-1; 9 bases line up with TRBD1. The J segment lost 8 bases and the V segment lost 5 bases, leaving 10 bases of the junction unmatched. The CDR3 length is 15 residues. The germline V gene has CDR1 SEHNR and CDR2 FQNEAQ (reference sequence). The CDR3, as DNA: TGTGCCAGCAGCCACAGGGGGCCCCTAATGGATGAGCAGTTCTTC. Protein product: CASSHRGPLMDEQFF.